Each of the 32 T cell receptor beta chains below was sequenced from the same sample in a study of shared T cell receptors in the human thymus. The method was immunoSEQ multiplex PCR; TCRdb's version includes in-frame clones alone and lacks a portion of them. Found here are more than 550,000 clones, around 87% of them singletons; the top ten hold 0.0094%. A further study also used this sample, focusing on human thymus T cells.

Sequencing input: thymocytes. The receptors come from a boy under two years old with a congenital heart defect.

The chain carries TRBV29-1 and TRBJ2-7, with 7 bases identical to TRBD1. CDR3 length: 11 amino acids. Losses at the gene ends were 4 bases for V and 6 bases for J; bases not matched to a gene: 3. Germline lookup yields CDR1 SQVTM and CDR2 ANQGSEA. The CDR3 region is CSVGNRGEQYF. As DNA, the CDR3 is TGCAGCGTTGGGAACAGGGGCGAGCAGTACTTC.

This clone occurred once. The V and J genes are TRBV14 and TRBJ2-7; D might be TRBD1 (5 bases). In germline, CDR1 is SGHDN, CDR2 FVKESK. This CDR3 contains 16 residues. V was trimmed by 1 base and J by 3 bases, leaving 16 bases between them. CDR3 region: CASSQVGRGSLYEQYF. As DNA, the CDR3 is TGTGCCAGCAGCCAAGTCGGTAGGGGTAGTCTCTACGAGCAGTACTTC.

The genes are TRBV7-6 and TRBJ2-5; a weak D match, TRBD2 (6 bases). Germline V gene data show CDR1 as SGHVS and CDR2 as FNYEAQ. The length of the CDR3 is 13 residues. V lost 5 bases and J 1 base, leaving 8 bases between the germline ends. The CDR3 here is CASSPGSQETQYF. CDR3 sequence (DNA): TGTGCCAGCAGCCCCGGGAGCCAAGAGACCCAGTACTTC.

This chain connects TRBV15 to TRBJ1-5; D not resolved. This CDR3 region has 13 residues. CDR1 LNHNV and CDR2 YYDKDF come from the germline V gene (reference sequence). Deletions cut 3 bases from V and 4 bases from J, with 7 bases between. CDR3 in DNA: TGTGCCACCAGCAGGTCCTTGAATCAGCCCCAGCATTTT. Translating it yields CATSRSLNQPQHF.

The chain joins TRBV14 to TRBJ2-3; 12 nucleotides align to TRBD2. The ends lost 3 bases at V and 1 base at J; junction bases unmatched: 8. This CDR3 has 18 amino acids. Germline CDR1 and CDR2: SGHDN and FVKESK. CDR3 sequence: CASSHASGGEAGTDTQYF. As DNA, the CDR3 is TGTGCCAGCAGCCACGCTAGCGGGGGGGAGGCTGGCACAGATACGCAGTATTTT.

V usage is TRBV5-1 and J usage is TRBJ2-1, with 10 bases matching TRBD1. Losses at the gene ends were 4 bases for V and 7 bases for J; bases not matched to a gene: 8. Germline values: CDR1 SGHRS, CDR2 YFSETQ. The CDR3 is 15 residues long. DNA for the CDR3: TGCGCCAGCAGCCCTCCTCGGACAGGGGGAAATGAGCAGTTCTTC. It encodes CASSPPRTGGNEQFF. Filled out from reference TRBV5-1 and TRBJ2-1, the complete variable domain reads KAGVTQTPRYLIKTRGQQVTLSCSPISGHRSVSWYQQTPGQGLQFLFEYFSETQRNKGNFPGRFSGRQFSNSRSEMNVSTLELGDSALYLCASSPPRTGGNEQFFGPGTRLTVL.

This rearrangement joins TRBV28 to TRBJ1-1, with a tentative D call TRBD1 (6 bases). Trimming left V 4 bases short and J 7 bases short, with 13 bases between. Germline V lookup: CDR1 MDHEN, CDR2 SYDVKM. There are 13 residues in the CDR3. CDR3 loop: CASSWGNRDEAFF. For the CDR3, the DNA is TGTGCCAGCAGTTGGGGGAACAGGGATGAAGCTTTCTTT.

The chain uses TRBV19 and TRBJ2-1, with 13 bases aligning to TRBD2. Germline V gives CDR1 LNHDA, CDR2 SQIVND (reference sequence). The CDR3 sequence is 17 residues long. J lost 7 bases, V lost 5 bases, and 11 bases had no gene match. CDR3 nucleotides: TGTGCCAGTAGTCCGCTTTGGGGGACTAGCGGGGATAATGAGCAGTTCTTC. Protein: CASSPLWGTSGDNEQFF. Full variable domain (missing parts from reference TRBV19 and TRBJ2-1): DGGITQSPKYLFRKEGQNVTLSCEQNLNHDAMYWYRQDPGQGLRLIYYSQIVNDFQKGDIAEGYSVSREKKESFPLTVTSAQKNPTAFYLCASSPLWGTSGDNEQFFGPGTRLTVL.

The CDR3 DNA reads as TGCGCCAACGCGGGAGGGCCTACCCATGAGCAGTTCTTC. Protein sequence: CANAGGPTHEQFF. The V call is TRBV10-2, the J call TRBJ2-1; 9 nucleotides match TRBD2. The junction had 9 bases not matched to a gene; V was cut back by 10 bases and J by 8 bases. CDR3 size: 13 residues. CDR1 is WSHSY, CDR2 SAAADI, per germline.

The DNA of the CDR3 is TGTGCCAGCAGTTCCATTGCGGGGGGCTACACCTTC. This codes for CASSSIAGGYTF. This chain links TRBV11-2 with TRBJ1-2; D remains ambiguous. Trimming removed 6 bases from V and 8 bases from J, with 13 bases in between. The germline V gene has CDR1 SGHAT and CDR2 FQNNGV. There are 12 residues in the CDR3.

The rearrangement links TRBV30 to TRBJ2-3; no clear D. This CDR3 has 14 residues. Germline assignment: CDR1 GTSNPN and CDR2 SVGIG (reference sequence). Trimming pared 3 bases from V and 3 bases from J, leaving 13 bases between. The CDR3: CAWRGPGKTDTQYF. Written as DNA, the CDR3 is TGTGCCTGGAGGGGCCCAGGAAAAACAGATACGCAGTATTTT.

This clone was seen a few times. This chain joins TRBV14 and TRBJ1-2, with D maybe TRBD1 (5 bases). Deletions cut 0 bases from V and 6 bases from J, with 8 bases between. Germline CDR1 SGHDN, CDR2 FVKESK. This CDR3 spans 13 amino acids. The CDR3 region has the DNA TGTGCCAGCAGCCAAGAAGGGGTTCATGGCTACACCTTC. This sequence encodes CASSQEGVHGYTF.

The chain employs TRBV7-3 and TRBJ2-3; D may be TRBD1 (5 bases). The CDR3 runs 15 residues. Trimming shortened V by 5 bases and J by 2 bases, and 14 bases separated the two germline ends. Germline CDR1 is SGHTA and CDR2 is FQGTGA. CDR3: CASSPNRSSTDTQYF. In DNA, the CDR3 is TGTGCCAGCAGCCCAAACAGGAGCTCCACAGATACGCAGTATTTT.

The CDR3 DNA is TGTGCCAGTAGTAAGACGACTAACTCCTACAATGAGCAGTTCTTC. Encoded protein: CASSKTTNSYNEQFF. The V and J genes are TRBV19 and TRBJ2-1; perhaps TRBD2 as D (5 bases). The germline V gene has CDR1 LNHDA and CDR2 SQIVND (reference sequence). With 4 bases removed from V and 0 bases from J, the gap between germline ends came to 10 bases. This CDR3 contains 15 residues.

The rearrangement uses TRBV4-3 and TRBJ1-5; possible D gene TRBD1, 5 bases. The CDR3 spans 14 residues. Germline V CDR1 and CDR2: LGHNA, YSLEER. The V end was cut by 3 bases, the J end by 7 bases, with 13 bases between. Here the CDR3 reads CASSQEQEGQPQHF. Written as DNA, the CDR3 is TGCGCCAGCAGCCAGGAACAGGAAGGCCAGCCCCAGCATTTT.

The chain links TRBV11-2 to TRBJ2-2; TRBD2 is a possible D gene (5 bases). Trimming shortened V by 4 bases and J by 0 bases, and 15 bases separated the two germline ends. The CDR3 has 17 amino acids. Looked up from germline, CDR1 is SGHAT and CDR2 is FQNNGV. The CDR3: CASSCGLKRSNTGELFF. The DNA for the CDR3 is TGTGCCAGCAGCTGCGGGCTTAAAAGGTCGAACACCGGGGAGCTGTTTTTT.

V is TRBV7-3 and J is TRBJ2-1; TRBD2 matches at 11 bases. The CDR3 contains 14 residues. The V gene's germline CDR1 is SGHTA and CDR2 FQGTGA. With 5 bases clipped from V and 10 bases from J, the junction kept 7 bases outside the gene matches. Here the CDR3 reads CASSLSGGAGEQFF. The CDR3 DNA reads TGTGCCAGCAGCCTTAGCGGGGGGGCCGGGGAGCAGTTCTTC.

This chain uses TRBV4-3 with TRBJ2-3; D remains ambiguous. With 3 bases removed from V and 0 bases from J, the gap between germline ends came to 4 bases. Germline assignment: CDR1 LGHNA and CDR2 YSLEER. The CDR3 is 13 residues long. The CDR3 nucleotides read TGCGCCAGCAGCCAGCGGAGCACAGATACGCAGTATTTT. The encoded protein is CASSQRSTDTQYF.

This chain uses TRBV28 with TRBJ2-1, with 7 bases matching TRBD2. The CDR3 contains 14 residues. Germline lookup yields CDR1 MDHEN and CDR2 SYDVKM. J gave up 5 bases and V 8 bases, and 9 bases lay outside the gene matches. The CDR3 region has the DNA TGTGCCAGCTCATTAAGACTAGCCAACAATGAGCAGTTCTTC. It yields the protein CASSLRLANNEQFF.

CDR3 DNA sequence: TGCGCCAGCAGCCAAGAGACAGGGAGTGGGGTGTTGGGAGGCTACACCTTC. The encoded protein is CASSQETGSGVLGGYTF. The chain couples TRBV4-3 to TRBJ1-2, with 7 nucleotides matching TRBD1. Germline assignment: CDR1 LGHNA and CDR2 YSLEER. V was clipped by 0 bases and J by 8 bases; unmatched bases: 15. This CDR3 region has 17 residues.

This clone was seen more than once but under ten times. J is TRBJ2-1 and V is TRBV6-5; TRBD1 matches at 10 bases. The CDR3 runs to 13 residues. Germline V gene lookup returns CDR1 MNHEY and CDR2 SVGAGI. Losses at the gene ends were 7 bases for V and 9 bases for J; bases not matched to a gene: 6. The CDR3 bases are TGTGCCAGCACTGGACAGGGGGTTAGTGAGCAGTTCTTC. Its translation: CASTGQGVSEQFF.

In its sample, this clone was seen a few times. This chain links TRBV6-5 with TRBJ2-2; 8 nucleotides match TRBD1. J lost 1 base, V lost 6 bases, and 1 base had no gene match. In germline, CDR1 is MNHEY, CDR2 SVGAGI. This CDR3 has 14 residues. The CDR3 region is CASSDRGNTGELFF. CDR3 DNA: TGTGCCAGCAGCGACAGGGGGAACACCGGGGAGCTGTTTTTT.

The J gene is TRBJ1-6, the V gene TRBV19; tentative D call: TRBD1 (6 bases). Looked up from germline, CDR1 is LNHDA and CDR2 is SQIVND (reference sequence). The length of the CDR3 is 18 residues. V lost 6 bases to trimming and J lost 6 bases, with 24 bases between them. The chain's CDR3 is CASSEAWGRDLSNSPLHF. In DNA form, the CDR3 reads TGTGCCAGTAGCGAAGCCTGGGGGCGAGATTTAAGTAATTCACCCCTCCACTTT.

This clone was observed a handful of times. The chain uses TRBV29-1 and TRBJ1-3; TRBD1 matches 7 bases. This CDR3 comprises 12 residues. Trimming removed 7 bases from V and 2 bases from J; junction bases left unmatched: 2. Germline assignment: CDR1 SQVTM and CDR2 ANQGSEA. The CDR3 is CSGQGAGNTIYF. The CDR3 bases are TGCAGCGGTCAGGGGGCTGGAAACACCATATATTTT.

The V gene is TRBV2, the J gene TRBJ1-5, with no clear D. Germline values: CDR1 SNHLY, CDR2 FYNNEI. V was clipped by 1 base and J by 1 base, with 14 bases between them. The CDR3 runs 17 residues. CDR3 DNA: TGTGCCAGCAGTGAAGTGCGGGCACTGGTAAGCAATCAGCCCCAGCATTTT. This translates into CASSEVRALVSNQPQHF.

V usage is TRBV11-2 and J usage is TRBJ2-5; D not resolved. Germline CDR1 is SGHAT and CDR2 is FQNNGV. There are 14 residues in the CDR3. Trimming stripped 3 bases from V and 5 bases from J, with 13 bases between. The CDR3 coding sequence is TGTGCCAGCAGCTTTCTGGCTCCCGGGGAGACCCAGTACTTC. This gives the protein CASSFLAPGETQYF.

The chain uses TRBV7-2 and TRBJ2-1; 11 bases line up with TRBD2. This CDR3 spans 17 amino acids. CDR1 SGHTA and CDR2 FQGNSA come from the germline V gene. Trimming at V came to 4 bases and at J to 2 bases, leaving 7 bases not matched to a gene. This chain's CDR3 is CASSSGRLAGPYNEQFF. For the CDR3, the DNA is TGTGCCAGCAGCTCCGGAAGACTAGCGGGGCCCTACAATGAGCAGTTCTTC.

The V and J genes are TRBV4-3 and TRBJ1-5, with TRBD1 identical over 10 bases. The germline V gene encodes CDR1 LGHNA and CDR2 YSLEER. This CDR3 region has 19 residues. J was trimmed by 4 bases and V by 0 bases; bases with no gene match: 12. The chain's CDR3 is CASSQDRGDRGRGNQPQHF. As DNA, the CDR3 is TGCGCCAGCAGCCAAGATCGGGGAGACAGGGGGCGCGGAAATCAGCCCCAGCATTTT.

The rearrangement links TRBV15 to TRBJ2-7, with 8 bases that match TRBD1. J gave up 2 bases and V 4 bases, and 10 bases lay outside the gene matches. Germline V gives CDR1 LNHNV, CDR2 YYDKDF (reference sequence). CDR3 size: 16 residues. The CDR3 bases are TGTGCCACCAGCACCAATCGGACAGGGTCTACCTACGAGCAGTACTTC. Translating gives CATSTNRTGSTYEQYF.

About this clone itself: The same CDR3 is also encoded by other DNA sequences in this sample. The V call is TRBV6-6, the J call TRBJ2-7, with TRBD1 matching 8 bases. This CDR3 spans 13 amino acids. V dropped 6 bases and J dropped 3; count of bases not matched to a gene: 4. The germline CDR1 and CDR2 sequences are MNHNY and SVGAGI (reference sequence). CDR3 in DNA: TGTGCCAGCAGCCCCGGGACAGGCTACGAGCAGTACTTC. Protein product: CASSPGTGYEQYF.

The DNA of the CDR3 is TGTGCCAGCAGCTTATCTGGAGTTTACACCGGGGAGCTGTTTTTT. Translated, it gives CASSLSGVYTGELFF. V gene TRBV7-2 combines with J gene TRBJ2-2; D unresolved. The CDR3 runs 15 residues. Germline CDR1 reads SGHTA; CDR2 reads FQGNSA. Trimming took off 2 bases at V and 3 bases at J, with 10 bases between the two ends.

V and J are TRBV30 and TRBJ2-5; D not certain. Near its end, the DNA agrees better with TRBJ2-7, so the J call may be wrong. CDR1 and CDR2 from the germline V gene are GTSNPN and SVGIG (reference sequence). The CDR3 covers 12 residues. The CDR3 is CAWSVRAYEQYF. The CDR3 coding sequence is TGTGCCTGGAGTGTACGAGCCTACGAGCAGTACTTC.